The rows below give T cell receptor beta chains drawn from one sample of a study of T cells after yellow fever vaccination. In TCRdb, the 5' RACE reads were re-called with MiXCR into one record per CDR3 protein. Seen here are about 320,000 distinct CDR3 sequences, around 4.5% observed once, and the top ten hold approximately 19%. The sample in question was PBMCs, obtained 15 days after the yellow fever booster vaccination. These receptor sequences come from a man aged 18 to 29 who received the YFV17D yellow fever vaccine. Both conserved end residues are part of each CDR3.

CDR3aa: CASSLQPRIDTQYF; j_gene: TRBJ2-3; v_gene: TRBV7-8
CDR3aa: CSATTPRATYEQYF; j_gene: TRBJ2-7; v_gene: TRBV29-1
CDR3aa: CASSDRGNQPQHF; j_gene: TRBJ1-5; v_gene: TRBV28
CDR3aa: CASSLLRGPTNEKLFF; j_gene: TRBJ1-4; v_gene: TRBV11-2
CDR3aa: CASSYTGVSPLHF; j_gene: TRBJ1-6; v_gene: TRBV7-2
CDR3aa: CSAAVAVGDTDTQYF; j_gene: TRBJ2-3; v_gene: TRBV20-1
CDR3aa: CASSFNRVGSTDTQYF; j_gene: TRBJ2-3; v_gene: TRBV7-9
CDR3aa: CASSLFIDRGSNTGELFF; j_gene: TRBJ2-2; v_gene: TRBV7-2
CDR3aa: CASSLGVRDRTDTQYF; j_gene: TRBJ2-3; v_gene: TRBV5-1
CDR3aa: CAISESSPGGGIYNEQFF; j_gene: TRBJ2-1; v_gene: TRBV10-3
CDR3aa: CASSLSGVTEAFF; j_gene: TRBJ1-1; v_gene: TRBV7-2
CDR3aa: CSAEPTGGSGEKLFF; j_gene: TRBJ1-4; v_gene: TRBV20-1
CDR3aa: CASSGGGLETQYF; j_gene: TRBJ2-5; v_gene: TRBV5-1
CDR3aa: CASSAATLRGGLGGELFF; j_gene: TRBJ2-2; v_gene: TRBV12-3/TRBV12-4
CDR3aa: CASSQEVKNYGYTF; j_gene: TRBJ1-2; v_gene: TRBV4-3
CDR3aa: CASSLIQQNTGELFF; j_gene: TRBJ2-2; v_gene: TRBV5-1
CDR3aa: CASSQPTGRRGDYGYTF; j_gene: TRBJ1-2; v_gene: TRBV4-1
CDR3aa: CSVKGWAEETQYF; j_gene: TRBJ2-5; v_gene: TRBV29-1
CDR3aa: CATSRGMGVRSYEQYF; j_gene: TRBJ2-7; v_gene: TRBV15
CDR3aa: CASSPLPPRVNEQFF; j_gene: TRBJ2-1; v_gene: TRBV10-2
CDR3aa: CASSLDARTVSSYEQYF; j_gene: TRBJ2-7; v_gene: TRBV5-1
CDR3aa: CASSHPGNEKLFF; j_gene: TRBJ1-4; v_gene: TRBV5-1
CDR3aa: CASSLAGGHEQFF; j_gene: TRBJ2-1; v_gene: TRBV7-9
CDR3aa: CASSWGLAGGPGTDTQYF; j_gene: TRBJ2-3; v_gene: TRBV5-5
CDR3aa: CASSSSDFRELFF; j_gene: TRBJ2-2; v_gene: TRBV6-6
CDR3aa: CASRLGPGGGYSNQPQHF; j_gene: TRBJ1-5; v_gene: TRBV7-2
CDR3aa: CASSQDRGLAGLQETQYF; j_gene: TRBJ2-5; v_gene: TRBV3-1
CDR3aa: CASSYAEDEAGNTIYF; j_gene: TRBJ1-3; v_gene: TRBV6-2/TRBV6-3
CDR3aa: CASRTSASYQETQYF; j_gene: TRBJ2-5; v_gene: TRBV6-1
CDR3aa: CSIRTGGSGYTF; j_gene: TRBJ1-2; v_gene: TRBV29-1
CDR3aa: CASSYGQANTIYF; j_gene: TRBJ1-3; v_gene: TRBV7-9
CDR3aa: CASSQDGRGGADTQYF; j_gene: TRBJ2-3; v_gene: TRBV14
CDR3aa: CASSKTGGASSYEQYF; j_gene: TRBJ2-7; v_gene: TRBV25-1
CDR3aa: CASSFGFIRTALNEKLFF; j_gene: TRBJ1-4; v_gene: TRBV4-1
CDR3aa: CASCLLITDTQYF; j_gene: TRBJ2-3; v_gene: TRBV14
CDR3aa: CASSAGLANQQFF; j_gene: TRBJ2-1; v_gene: TRBV11-2
CDR3aa: CASSVAGRPSNPGEQYF; j_gene: TRBJ2-7; v_gene: TRBV9
CDR3aa: CASSQAQGVGETQYF; j_gene: TRBJ2-5; v_gene: TRBV4-3
CDR3aa: CASSRGTGNEQFF; j_gene: TRBJ2-1; v_gene: TRBV6-5
CDR3aa: CASSEVLGGNEQFF; j_gene: TRBJ2-1; v_gene: TRBV2
CDR3aa: CASSPPPGQGGTEAFF; j_gene: TRBJ1-1; v_gene: TRBV28
CDR3aa: CASSFFSPGDTRFF; j_gene: TRBJ2-1; v_gene: TRBV5-6
CDR3aa: CASSQRGFEAETQYF; j_gene: TRBJ2-5; v_gene: TRBV4-1
CDR3aa: CASSLSWQKNTEAFF; j_gene: TRBJ1-1; v_gene: TRBV12-3/TRBV12-4
CDR3aa: CASSYGTGVDEQYF; j_gene: TRBJ2-7; v_gene: TRBV6-5